This entry describes one T cell receptor (beta chain). What it recognizes is unknown. TCRdb's table, derived via immunoSEQ multiplex PCR, lists solely in-frame clones and lacks some. In the table there are some 17,000 clones, approximately 82% of which are singletons. This sample stems from a study of vaccination effects on CD4 cells after COVID-19. Study-wide context: Once vaccinated, a few convalescent patients were sampled both early and late afterward. The median interval between the second dose and post-vaccine sampling was 72 days.

Sequencing was preceded by expansion of antigen-specific CD4+ T cells with viral peptide pools in the ViraFEST assay. Isolation of CD4+ T cells took place after ten to eleven days of culture. This person caught SARS-CoV-2 sometime from March to December 2020, and PCR testing confirmed the infection. All study participants received two doses of BNT162b2 or mRNA-1273 vaccine. IL-2 medium supplanted half the medium on days 3 and 7. CDR1 is SGHDN and CDR2 is FVKESK in the germline V gene. The J segment lost 5 bases and the V segment lost 3 bases, leaving 13 bases of the junction unmatched. CDR3 length: 17 residues. Study-level results: At late timepoints after vaccination, vaccine- and infection-induced clones shrank markedly.

This rearrangement joins TRBV14 to TRBJ2-1; 7 positions agree with TRBD2. This sequence was found in a human donor who had a prior SARS-CoV-2 infection. Here the sequenced sample was CD4+ T cells from PBMCs cultured with SARS-CoV-2 spike peptides, taken after COVID-19 vaccination. The CDR3 sequence: CASSQYPLAVSNNEQFF. DNA of the CDR3: TGTGCCAGCAGCCAGTACCCTCTAGCGGTTAGTAACAATGAGCAGTTCTTC.